This TCR beta chain was found in a study of blood T cell repertoires in COVID-19. Background on the study: COVID-19 samples collected from the United States, Italy and Spain covered acute and convalescent phases. The analysed material was cDNA or gDNA that came from T cells, B-cell-depleted T cells, or PBMCs.

This CDR3 is built from 13 residues. V lost 2 bases to trimming and J lost 8 bases, with 12 bases between them. Under the authors' procedure: Reference gene primers were amplified, and this amplification served to estimate nucleated cell counts. The assay was immunoSEQ multiplex PCR, and TCRdb's table has in-frame clones only and misses some. That table supplies the V and J calls and clone size; D and trimming were determined from the DNA. The table includes some 93,000 clones, approximately 84% detected once. The sequence came from a man in his sixties or seventies with acute or convalescent COVID-19. The chain carries TRBV12-3 or TRBV12-4 and TRBJ1-1; D gene uncertain. The sequenced material came from peripheral blood. CDR3 sequence reads: CASSLRGVKEAFF. Written as DNA, the CDR3 is TGTGCCAGCAGTTTACGAGGTGTCAAGGAAGCTTTCTTT.